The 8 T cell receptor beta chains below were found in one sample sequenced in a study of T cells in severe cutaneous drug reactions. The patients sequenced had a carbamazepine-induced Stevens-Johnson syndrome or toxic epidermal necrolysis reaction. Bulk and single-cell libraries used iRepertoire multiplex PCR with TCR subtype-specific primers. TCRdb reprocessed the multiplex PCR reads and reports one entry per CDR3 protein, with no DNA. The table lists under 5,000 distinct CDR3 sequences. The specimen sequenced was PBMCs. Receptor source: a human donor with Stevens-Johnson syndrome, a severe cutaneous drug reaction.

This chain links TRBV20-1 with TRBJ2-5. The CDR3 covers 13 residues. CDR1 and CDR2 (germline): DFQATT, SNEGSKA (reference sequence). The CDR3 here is CSARDPRKETQYF.

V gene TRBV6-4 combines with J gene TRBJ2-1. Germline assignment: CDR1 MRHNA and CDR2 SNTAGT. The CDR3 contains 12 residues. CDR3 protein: CASSATLNEQFF.

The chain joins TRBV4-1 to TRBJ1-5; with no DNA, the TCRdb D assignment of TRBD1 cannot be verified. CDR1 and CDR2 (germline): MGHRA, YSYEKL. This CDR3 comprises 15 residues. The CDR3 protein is CASSRQGFEDQPQHF.

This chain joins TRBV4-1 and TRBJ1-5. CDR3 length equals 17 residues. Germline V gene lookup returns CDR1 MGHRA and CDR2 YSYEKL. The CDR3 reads CASSLQSGGIVSQPQHF.

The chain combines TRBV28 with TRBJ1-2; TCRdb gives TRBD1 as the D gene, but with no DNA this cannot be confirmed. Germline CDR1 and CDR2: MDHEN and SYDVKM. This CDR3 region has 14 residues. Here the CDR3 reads CASSLWGENYGYTF.

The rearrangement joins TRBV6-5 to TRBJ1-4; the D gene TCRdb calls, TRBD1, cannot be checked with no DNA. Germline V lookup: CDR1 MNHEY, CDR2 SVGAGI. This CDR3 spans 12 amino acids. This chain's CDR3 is CASSRANEKLFF.

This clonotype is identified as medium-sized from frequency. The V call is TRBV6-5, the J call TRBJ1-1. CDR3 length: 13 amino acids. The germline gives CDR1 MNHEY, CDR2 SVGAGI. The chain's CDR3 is CASSFQRNTEAFF.

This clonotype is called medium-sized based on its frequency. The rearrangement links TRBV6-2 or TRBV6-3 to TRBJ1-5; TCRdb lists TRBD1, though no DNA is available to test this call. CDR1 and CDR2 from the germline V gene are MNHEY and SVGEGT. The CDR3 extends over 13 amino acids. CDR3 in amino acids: CASSYMTDQPQHF.